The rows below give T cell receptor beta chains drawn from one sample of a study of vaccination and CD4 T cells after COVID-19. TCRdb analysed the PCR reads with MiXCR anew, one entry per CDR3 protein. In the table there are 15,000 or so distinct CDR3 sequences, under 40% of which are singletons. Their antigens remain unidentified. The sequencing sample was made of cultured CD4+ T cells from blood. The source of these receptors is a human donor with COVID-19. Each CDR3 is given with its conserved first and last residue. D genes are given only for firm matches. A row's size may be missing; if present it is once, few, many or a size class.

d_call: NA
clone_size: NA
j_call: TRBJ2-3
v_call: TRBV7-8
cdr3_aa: CASSFQWRDTRTDTQYF
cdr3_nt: TGTGCCAGCAGCTTTCAGTGGCGGGATACGCGCACAGATACGCAGTATTTT

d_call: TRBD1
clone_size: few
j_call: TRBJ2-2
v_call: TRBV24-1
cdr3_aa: CATSAKNRGGTGELFF
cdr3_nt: TGTGCCACCAGTGCTAAAAACAGGGGCGGCACCGGGGAGCTGTTTTTT

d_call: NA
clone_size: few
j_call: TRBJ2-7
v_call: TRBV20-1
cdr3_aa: CSYAATGISYEQYF
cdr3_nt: TGCAGTTACGCCGCAACGGGGATTTCCTACGAGCAGTACTTC

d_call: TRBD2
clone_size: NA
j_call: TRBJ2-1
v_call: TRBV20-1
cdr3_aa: CSARTSGASSYNEQFF
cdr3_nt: TGCAGTGCTAGAACTAGCGGGGCCAGCTCCTACAATGAGCAGTTCTTC

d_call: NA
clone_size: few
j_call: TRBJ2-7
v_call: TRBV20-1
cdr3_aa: CSATPSLTGIYEQYF
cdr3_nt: TGCAGTGCTACGCCCTCCCTGACGGGGATCTACGAGCAGTACTTC

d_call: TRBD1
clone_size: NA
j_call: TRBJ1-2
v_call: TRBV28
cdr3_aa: CASSSQGAGEYGYTF
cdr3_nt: TGTGCCAGCAGTTCACAGGGGGCCGGGGAGTATGGCTACACCTTC

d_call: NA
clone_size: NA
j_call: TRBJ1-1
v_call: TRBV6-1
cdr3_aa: CATKGQNAEAFF
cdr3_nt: TGTGCCACCAAAGGACAGAACGCTGAAGCTTTCTTT

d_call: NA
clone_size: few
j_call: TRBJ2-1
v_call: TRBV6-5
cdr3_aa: CASSYGQSRNEQFF
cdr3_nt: TGTGCCAGCAGTTACGGGCAATCCCGAAATGAGCAGTTCTTC

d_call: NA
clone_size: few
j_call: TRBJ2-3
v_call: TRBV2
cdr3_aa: CASKGGVATDTQYF
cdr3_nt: TGTGCCAGTAAGGGGGGGGTGGCTACAGATACGCAGTATTTT

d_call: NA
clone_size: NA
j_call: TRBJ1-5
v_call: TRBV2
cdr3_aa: CASRADGNQPQHF
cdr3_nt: TGTGCCAGCAGAGCGGACGGCAATCAGCCCCAGCATTTT

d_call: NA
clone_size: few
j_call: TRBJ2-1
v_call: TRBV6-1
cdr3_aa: CSAKAPNEQFF
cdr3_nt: TGTTCGGCCAAAGCGCCCAATGAGCAGTTCTTC

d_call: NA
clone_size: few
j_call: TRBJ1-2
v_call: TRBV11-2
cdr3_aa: CASSLAPRKYGYTF
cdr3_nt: TGTGCCAGCAGCTTAGCCCCCAGGAAATATGGCTACACCTTC

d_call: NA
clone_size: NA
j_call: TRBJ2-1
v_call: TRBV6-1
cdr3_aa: CASSVTRVNEQFF
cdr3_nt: TGTGCCAGCAGTGTTACCAGGGTAAATGAGCAGTTCTTC

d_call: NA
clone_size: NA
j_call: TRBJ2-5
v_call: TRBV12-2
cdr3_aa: CASRLALDKRGRSQETQYF
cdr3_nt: TGTGCAAGTCGCTTAGCGCTAGATAAGCGGGGGCGATCCCAAGAGACCCAGTACTTC

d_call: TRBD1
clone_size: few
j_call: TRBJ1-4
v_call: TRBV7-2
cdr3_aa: CASSFYNRGLGEKLFF
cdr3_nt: TGTGCCAGCAGCTTCTACAACAGGGGGCTGGGGGAAAAACTGTTTTTT

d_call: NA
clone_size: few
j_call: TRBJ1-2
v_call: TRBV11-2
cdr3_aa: CASSTSDGNYGYTF
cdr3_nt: TGTGCCAGCAGCACAAGCGACGGGAACTATGGCTACACCTTC

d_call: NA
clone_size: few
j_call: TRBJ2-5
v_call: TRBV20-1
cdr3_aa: CSASRGQETQYF
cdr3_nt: TGCAGTGCTAGTAGGGGGCAAGAGACCCAGTACTTC

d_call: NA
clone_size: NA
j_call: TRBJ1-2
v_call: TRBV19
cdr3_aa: CASTYRDMAGYTF
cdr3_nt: TGTGCCAGTACCTATAGGGACATGGCGGGCTACACCTTC

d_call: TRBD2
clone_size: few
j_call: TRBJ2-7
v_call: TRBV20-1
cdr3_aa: CSARRSGGGDEQYF
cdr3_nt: TGCAGTGCTAGACGGAGCGGGGGTGGTGACGAGCAGTACTTC

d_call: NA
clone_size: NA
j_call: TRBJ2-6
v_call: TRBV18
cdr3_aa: CASSPGSGANVLTF
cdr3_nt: TGTGCCAGCTCACCAGGCTCTGGGGCCAACGTCCTGACTTTC

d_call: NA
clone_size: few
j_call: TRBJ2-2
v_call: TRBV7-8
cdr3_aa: CATRQESNTGELFF
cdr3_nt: TGTGCCACACGACAGGAGAGTAACACCGGGGAGCTGTTTTTT

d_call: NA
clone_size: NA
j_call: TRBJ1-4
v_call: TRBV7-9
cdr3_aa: CASSLVSQRRGKLFF
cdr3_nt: TGTGCCAGCAGCTTAGTTTCGCAGAGAAGAGGAAAACTGTTTTTT

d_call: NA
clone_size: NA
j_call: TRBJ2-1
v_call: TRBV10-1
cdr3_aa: CASSESSVGLASSYNEQFF
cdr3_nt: TGCGCCAGCAGTGAATCTAGCGTTGGGTTGGCTAGCTCCTACAATGAGCAGTTCTTC

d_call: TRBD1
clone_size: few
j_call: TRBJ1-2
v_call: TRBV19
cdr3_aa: CASKKTGVEGYTF
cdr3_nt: TGTGCCAGTAAGAAAACAGGGGTGGAGGGCTACACCTTC

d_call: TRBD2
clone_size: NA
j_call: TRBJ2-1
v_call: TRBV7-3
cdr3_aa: CASGLTSGGFNEQFF
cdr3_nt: TGTGCCAGCGGCTTGACTAGCGGGGGGTTCAATGAGCAGTTCTTC

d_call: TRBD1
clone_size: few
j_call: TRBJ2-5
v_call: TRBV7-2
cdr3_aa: CASSRDRGQETQYF
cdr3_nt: TGTGCCAGCAGCCGGGACAGGGGGCAAGAGACCCAGTACTTC

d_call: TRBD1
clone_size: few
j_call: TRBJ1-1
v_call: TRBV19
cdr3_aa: CATFSGGRIAFF
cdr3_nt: TGTGCCACCTTCTCAGGGGGACGGATAGCTTTCTTT

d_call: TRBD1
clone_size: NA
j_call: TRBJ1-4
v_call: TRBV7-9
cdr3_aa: CASSSLTGVNEKLFF
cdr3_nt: TGTGCCAGCAGCTCTTTGACAGGGGTTAATGAAAAACTGTTTTTT

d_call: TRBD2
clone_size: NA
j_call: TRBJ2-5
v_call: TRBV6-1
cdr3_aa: CASIAGVSGGRETQYF
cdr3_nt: TGTGCCAGCATTGCAGGGGTTAGCGGGGGGAGAGAGACCCAGTACTTC

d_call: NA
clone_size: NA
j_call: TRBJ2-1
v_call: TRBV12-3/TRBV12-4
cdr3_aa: CASSLFQGGSNEQFF
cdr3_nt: TGTGCCAGCAGTTTATTCCAGGGAGGATCCAATGAGCAGTTCTTC

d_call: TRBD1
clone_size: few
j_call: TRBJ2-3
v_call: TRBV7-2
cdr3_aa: CASSHDRGADTQYF
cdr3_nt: TGTGCCAGCAGCCACGACAGGGGGGCAGATACGCAGTATTTT

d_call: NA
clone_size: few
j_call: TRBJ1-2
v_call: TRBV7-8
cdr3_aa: CASSQEQGGDYGYTF
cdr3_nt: TGTGCCAGCAGCCAAGAACAGGGCGGAGACTATGGCTACACCTTC

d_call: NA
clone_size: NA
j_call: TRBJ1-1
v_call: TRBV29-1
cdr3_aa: CGVGGGMNTEAFF
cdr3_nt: TGCGGCGTTGGGGGGGGTATGAACACTGAAGCTTTCTTT

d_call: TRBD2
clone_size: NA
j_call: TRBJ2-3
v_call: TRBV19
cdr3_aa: CASSIGGVAGGNTQYF
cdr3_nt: TGTGCCAGTAGTATAGGTGGGGTGGCGGGGGGGAATACGCAGTATTTT

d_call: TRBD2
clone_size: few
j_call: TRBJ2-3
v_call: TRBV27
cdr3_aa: CASTNPLAGGTDTQYF
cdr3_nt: TGTGCCAGCACCAACCCTCTAGCGGGGGGCACAGATACGCAGTATTTT

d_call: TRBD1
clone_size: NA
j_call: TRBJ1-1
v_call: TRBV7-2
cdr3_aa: CASSPTGGNTEAFF
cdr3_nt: TGTGCCAGCAGCCCCACAGGGGGAAACACTGAAGCTTTCTTT

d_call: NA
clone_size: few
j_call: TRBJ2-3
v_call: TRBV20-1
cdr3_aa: CSAGVGASDTQYF
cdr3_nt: TGCAGTGCTGGGGTAGGGGCATCGGATACGCAGTATTTT

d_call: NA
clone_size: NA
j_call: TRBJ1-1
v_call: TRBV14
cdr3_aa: CASSQEAAGFITEAFF
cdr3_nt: TGTGCCAGCAGCCAAGAGGCAGCAGGGTTTATCACTGAAGCTTTCTTT

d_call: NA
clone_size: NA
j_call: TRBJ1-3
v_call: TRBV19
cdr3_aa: CASRDVSSGNTIYF
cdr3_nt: TGTGCCAGCCGAGACGTTAGCTCTGGAAACACCATATATTTT

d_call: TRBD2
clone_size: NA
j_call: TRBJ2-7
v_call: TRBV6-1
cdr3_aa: CASSKRGLAGSYEQYF
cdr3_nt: TGTGCCAGCAGCAAGCGCGGACTAGCGGGATCCTACGAGCAGTACTTC

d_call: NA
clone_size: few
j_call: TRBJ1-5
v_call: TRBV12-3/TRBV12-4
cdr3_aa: CASSLWGTLSNQPQHF
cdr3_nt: TGTGCCAGCAGTTTATGGGGAACCCTTAGCAATCAGCCCCAGCATTTT

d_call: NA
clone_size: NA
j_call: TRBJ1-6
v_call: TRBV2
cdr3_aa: CASRAGLSPLHF
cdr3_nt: TGTGCCAGCAGGGCGGGACTTTCACCCCTCCACTTT

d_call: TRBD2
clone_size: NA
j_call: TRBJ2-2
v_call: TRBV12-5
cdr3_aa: CASGSPRLAGAGELFF
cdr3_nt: TGTGCTAGTGGTTCCCCTAGGCTAGCGGGTGCCGGGGAGCTGTTTTTT

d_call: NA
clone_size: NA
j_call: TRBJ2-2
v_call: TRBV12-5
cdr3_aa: CASGWGGGAGELFF
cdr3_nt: TGTGCTAGTGGTTGGGGAGGGGGGGCCGGGGAGCTGTTTTTT

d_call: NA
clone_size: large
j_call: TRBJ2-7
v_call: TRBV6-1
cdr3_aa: CASSGVEDGEQYF
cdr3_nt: TGTGCCAGCAGCGGGGTGGAGGACGGCGAGCAGTACTTC

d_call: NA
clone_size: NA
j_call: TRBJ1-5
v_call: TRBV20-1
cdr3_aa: CSARGQISNQPQHF
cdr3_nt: TGCAGTGCTAGAGGACAGATTAGCAATCAGCCCCAGCATTTT

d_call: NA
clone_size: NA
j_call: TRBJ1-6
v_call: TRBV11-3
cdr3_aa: CASSLMGELDSPLHF
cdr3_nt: TGTGCCAGCAGCTTAATGGGTGAATTGGATTCACCCCTCCACTTT

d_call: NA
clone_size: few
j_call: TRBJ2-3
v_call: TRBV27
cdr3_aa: CASSLLRGGTDTQYF
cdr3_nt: TGTGCCAGCAGTTTACTCAGGGGAGGAACAGATACGCAGTATTTT

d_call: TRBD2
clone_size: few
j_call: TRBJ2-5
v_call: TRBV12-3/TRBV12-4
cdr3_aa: CASSLISGGTETQYF
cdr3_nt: TGTGCCAGCAGTTTAATTAGCGGGGGGACGGAGACCCAGTACTTC

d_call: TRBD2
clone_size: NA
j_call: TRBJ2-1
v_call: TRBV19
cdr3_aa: CASSPRGGGNIEQFF
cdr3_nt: TGTGCCAGTAGTCCACGGGGGGGTGGAAATATTGAGCAGTTCTTC